This TCR beta chain was found in a study of blood T cells in healthy people across ages. About this clonotype: Its cognate antigen is unknown.

Germline V gene sequence: CDR1 SGHTA, CDR2 FQGNSA. This CDR3 spans 12 amino acids. Trimming cost V 8 bases and J 8 bases, with 12 bases left between them. Alongside a J-beta primer mix, a sample-barcoded 5' primer served in a second PCR lasting about 7 to 12 cycles. MiXCR, applied by TCRdb to the 5' RACE reads, yields one record per CDR3 protein. The sample has 800,000 or so distinct CDR3 sequences; about 47% are singletons. Study-wide results and caveats: Long-lived donors carried more naive CD4+ cells and greater diversity than aged donors.

Input material: blood. The chain is built from TRBV7-2 and TRBJ1-4; no clear D. The origin of this receptor is a man at least 80 years old in good health. CDR3 in amino acids: CASSQLEEKLFF. CDR3 bases: TGTGCCAGCTCCCAACTCGAAGAAAAACTGTTTTTT.